This TCR beta chain was observed in a study of blood T cell repertoires in COVID-19. Study-wide context: There were acute and convalescent COVID-19 samples, and they came from the United States, Italy and Spain. Sample material is recorded as cDNA or gDNA derived from T cells, B-cell-depleted T cells, or PBMCs.

In this sample, this clone turned up once. Source study methods: From reference gene primer amplification, estimates of nucleated cell counts were derived. Repertoires were generated with immunoSEQ multiplex PCR, while TCRdb's copy carries only in-frame clones and drops some. Clone size and the V and J calls come from that table; the DNA yielded D and trimming. The sample lists roughly 100,000 clones, approximately 88% seen once, with about 3.5% in the top ten. Material for sequencing was peripheral blood. This TCR derives from an older woman with acute or convalescent COVID-19.

CDR3 sequence reads: CASSSAYNSPLHF. The CDR3 DNA sequence: TGTGCCAGCAGCTCTGCCTATAATTCACCCCTCCACTTT. This chain connects TRBV7-8 to TRBJ1-6; D unresolved. V dropped 4 bases and J dropped 2 bases, with 3 bases sitting between them. The CDR3 has 13 residues. The germline gives CDR1 SGHVS, CDR2 FQNEAQ.